One and the same sample provided the 5 T cell receptor beta chains below, sequenced in a study of cytomegalovirus exposure and HLA in healthy donors. Amplification used 60 Vbeta primers and 13 Jbeta primers. Profiled with immunoSEQ multiplex PCR; TCRdb holds only in-frame clones, not every one. The table records about 170,000 clones, 75% to 90% of them present only once. Input material: PBMCs. The receptors were sampled from a male donor in good health and CMV-seronegative.

The rearrangement links TRBV6-5 to TRBJ1-6, with no clear D. The V and J ends lost 2 bases and 6 bases respectively, with 11 bases between them. The V gene's germline CDR1 is MNHEY and CDR2 SVGAGI. The CDR3 loop spans 15 amino acids. The CDR3 DNA reads TGTGCCAGCAGTTACGGAGGCAGCTCTAATTCACCCCTCCACTTT. It encodes CASSYGGSSNSPLHF.

The rearrangement links TRBV4-1 to TRBJ1-2, with 8 bases lining up with TRBD1. The J segment lost 4 bases and the V segment lost 4 bases, leaving 11 bases of the junction unmatched. The CDR3 covers 16 residues. The germline V gene has CDR1 MGHRA and CDR2 YSYEKL. Written as DNA, the CDR3 is TGCGCCAGCAGCCCCCAGGGGGCCTACGAAAGCTATGGCTACACCTTC. Translating gives CASSPQGAYESYGYTF.

The chain has TRBV13 and TRBJ2-2, with 7 nucleotides matching TRBD1. The CDR3 is made up of 16 amino acids. V shed 5 bases, J shed 8 bases, and the junction held 14 bases outside the gene matches. CDR1 and CDR2 (germline): PRHDT, FYEKMQ (reference sequence). DNA of the CDR3: TGTGCCAGCAGCCCCCGACAGGGTATGGCCGCGGGGGAGCTGTTTTTT. Translating it yields CASSPRQGMAAGELFF.

The rearrangement joins TRBV7-8 to TRBJ2-1, with 13 bases that match TRBD2. The germline CDR1 and CDR2 sequences are SGHVS and FQNEAQ. Germline trimming cut 5 bases from V and 8 bases from J; bases unmatched to any gene: 6. The CDR3 totals 15 residues. CDR3 protein: CASSPRTSGGYEQFF. CDR3 bases: TGTGCCAGCAGCCCTCGGACTAGCGGGGGCTATGAGCAGTTCTTC.

This chain joins TRBV29-1 and TRBJ2-1; D is uncertain. This CDR3 comprises 13 residues. Germline V gives CDR1 SQVTM, CDR2 ANQGSEA. Trimming stripped 4 bases from V and 5 bases from J, with 12 bases between. The CDR3 DNA reads as TGCAGCGTTGGGTACGCCTACCACAATGAGCAGTTCTTC. Translated, it gives CSVGYAYHNEQFF.